This TCR beta chain was sequenced during a study of CD8 T cells in Susac syndrome. Sequencing targeted TCR beta in blood CD8+ and CD4+ T cells. TEMRA cells were FACS-enriched, and CD8+ and CD4+ T cells were isolated negatively. RNA totalling about 0.45 to 1 ug underwent reverse transcription with random hexamers. TCRdb reprocessed the immunoSEQ multiplex PCR reads via MiXCR and lists one record per CDR3 protein. The sample lists hundreds of thousands of distinct CDR3 sequences, 70% to 90% occurring once. Sequencing was done on a sample of CD8+ T cells from PBMCs. This sequence originates from a human donor with multiple sclerosis.

In nucleotides, the CDR3 is TGTGCCAGCAGCCAAGTAAAGGGAGGCGGGCATGAAAAACTGTTTTTT. Translating it yields CASSQVKGGGHEKLFF. The V gene is TRBV4-2, the J gene TRBJ1-4, with D uncertain. Trimming pared 1 base from V and 6 bases from J, leaving 15 bases between. CDR1 is LGHNA and CDR2 is YNFKEQ in the germline V gene. This CDR3 is built from 16 residues.